This TCR beta chain was captured by sequencing in a study of blood T cell repertoires in COVID-19. About the research overall: Material from acute and convalescent COVID-19 was sourced from the United States, Italy and Spain. PBMCs, B-cell-depleted T cells, or T cells were the source of the cDNA or gDNA that made up the material.

Authors' data handling: Estimation of nucleated cell counts relied on the amplification of reference gene primers. Profiling relied on immunoSEQ multiplex PCR, and the TCRdb table lists in-frame clones only, not all of them. Clonal size and the V and J genes are those of that table, whereas D and trimming came from the DNA. Of under 75,000 clones in the sample, around 91% were seen once. The V and J ends lost 5 bases and 7 bases respectively, with 20 bases between them. The CDR3 consists of 15 residues. The germline gives CDR1 MNHEY, CDR2 SVGEGT. J is TRBJ2-5 and V is TRBV6-2 or TRBV6-3; perhaps TRBD2 as D (6 bases). Sequenced input: peripheral blood. The receptor was derived from a man aged 50-60 years with acute or convalescent COVID-19. The CDR3 region is CASSRGGALEGTQYF. The CDR3 DNA sequence: TGTGCCAGCAGTAGGGGCGGGGCCCTGGAGGGGACCCAGTACTTC.